By sample fraction, the clone carrying this T cell receptor (beta chain) is medium-sized. What it recognizes is unknown. Time point in this sample: recipient sample about 28 days before transplant, after cytoreduction. Recipients were bled about 28 days pretransplant and at posttransplant days 30, 100, 180. The table came from immunoSEQ multiplex PCR; TCRdb's copy has only in-frame clones and leaves some out. The data contain 25,000 to 30,000 clones, 82% of them singletons. V gave up 3 bases and J gave up 0 bases; unmatched junction bases: 4. CDR1 and CDR2 from the germline V gene are SGHRS and YFSETQ. This CDR3 spans 15 amino acids. These data come from a study of T cell clonotyping in hematopoietic cell transplantation. Study outcomes and limitations: After transplant, recipient diversity fell while pathologically expanded clonotypes grew through day 180. CD4 and CD8 repertoire contributions could not be separated without sorting.

The clonotype originates from a man between 35 and 55 years old with acute myeloid leukemia. Some clones in this sample may be carry-over from other donors' samples. Source: peripheral blood mononuclear cells, taken before stem cell transplant. V is TRBV5-1 and J is TRBJ1-2, with TRBD1 identical over 8 bases. The CDR3 reads CASSYGQGANYGYTF. In DNA form, the CDR3 reads TGCGCCAGCAGCTACGGACAGGGCGCTAACTATGGCTACACCTTC.